Following are 14 T cell receptor beta chains from one sample sequenced in a study of blood T cell repertoires in COVID-19. Here immunoSEQ multiplex PCR was the method, and the copy in TCRdb shows in-frame clones only, minus some. The profile shows a few hundred thousand clones, roughly 80% of them singletons. Sequencing was carried out using PBMCs or T cells enriched from blood (not recorded which). The receptors were gathered from a man aged 40-49 years who had been exposed to COVID-19.

This chain uses TRBV5-5 with TRBJ1-3; D ambiguous. Germline CDR1 is SGHKS and CDR2 is YYEKEE (reference sequence). CDR3 length: 14 amino acids. Trimming stripped 4 bases from V and 2 bases from J, with 10 bases between. CDR3 protein: CASSEGGTGNTIYF. The CDR3, as DNA: TGTGCCAGCAGCGAGGGAGGGACTGGAAACACCATATATTTT.

This clone has a single count. The rearrangement links TRBV5-1 to TRBJ2-2, with D uncertain. CDR3 length: 15 residues. V shed 0 bases and J shed 2 bases, with 8 bases lying between them. Germline CDR1 reads SGHRS; CDR2 reads YFSETQ. In nucleotides, the CDR3 is TGCGCCAGCAGCTTGGACGGAGCTAACACCGGGGAGCTGTTTTTT. Protein product: CASSLDGANTGELFF.

This clone was found a few times. The chain employs TRBV6-5 and TRBJ1-1, with D unclear. The CDR3 loop spans 14 amino acids. CDR1 and CDR2 from the germline V gene are MNHEY and SVGAGI. The V gene lost 0 bases and the J gene lost 9 bases, with 14 bases spanning the gap. The chain's CDR3 is CASSYSRRVPQAFF. In DNA form, the CDR3 reads TGTGCCAGCAGTTACTCGAGGCGGGTCCCCCAAGCTTTCTTT.

The gene calls are TRBV6-2 or TRBV6-3 and TRBJ2-2; 7 bases agree with TRBD2. Germline CDR1 is MNHEY and CDR2 is SVGEGT. J was trimmed by 5 bases and V by 5 bases; bases with no gene match: 8. The length of the CDR3 is 15 residues. The CDR3 DNA follows: TGTGCCAGCAGTCCCGGACTAGACGTTACCGGGGAGCTGTTTTTT. Translating it yields CASSPGLDVTGELFF.

J is TRBJ2-2 and V is TRBV28; TRBD1 is a possible D gene (6 bases). Trimming pared 7 bases from V and 6 bases from J, leaving 18 bases between. This CDR3 has 15 amino acids. CDR1 and CDR2 (germline): MDHEN, SYDVKM. Here the CDR3 reads CASKVDRSLPGELFF. The CDR3 coding sequence is TGTGCCAGCAAGGTCGACAGGAGTCTCCCCGGGGAGCTGTTTTTT.

The genes are TRBV5-1 and TRBJ2-1; D is unclear. Germline CDR1 and CDR2: SGHRS and YFSETQ. V lost 0 bases to trimming and J lost 13 bases, with 11 bases between them. The length of the CDR3 is 12 residues. CDR3 amino acids: CASSLAYTNQFF. Here the CDR3 DNA reads TGCGCCAGCAGCTTGGCCTATACCAACCAGTTCTTC.

The rearrangement uses TRBV6-5 and TRBJ2-7; 8 bases are shared with TRBD1. Per germline, CDR1 MNHEY and CDR2 SVGAGI. CDR3 length equals 15 residues. Trimming cost V 2 bases and J 4 bases; bases outside gene matches: 7. The CDR3 DNA reads TGTGCCAGCAGTTACAGACAGGGGATGTTTTACGAGCAGTACTTC. Amino acid sequence: CASSYRQGMFYEQYF.

This chain connects TRBV30 to TRBJ1-1; 8 positions match TRBD1. This CDR3 comprises 12 residues. Germline CDR1 GTSNPN, CDR2 SVGIG (reference sequence). Trimming removed 2 bases from V and 11 bases from J; junction bases left unmatched: 7. The CDR3 nucleotides read TGTGCCTGGAGTACTGGACAGGGAAGGGCTTTCTTT. Protein: CAWSTGQGRAFF.

This chain connects TRBV12-3 or TRBV12-4 to TRBJ2-7, with TRBD1 as a possible D gene (6 bases). The V and J ends lost 6 bases and 6 bases respectively, with 15 bases between them. This CDR3 has 13 amino acids. CDR3 region: CASSIPTGREQYF. The CDR3 DNA sequence: TGTGCCAGCAGCATACCGACAGGTCGCGAGCAGTACTTC.

This clone showed up just once. The rearrangement uses TRBV5-1 and TRBJ1-1; possibly TRBD1 for D (5 bases). Per germline, CDR1 SGHRS and CDR2 YFSETQ. Deletions cut 3 bases from V and 4 bases from J, with 13 bases between. This CDR3 has 14 amino acids. The CDR3 protein is CASSSVGAITEAFF. As DNA, the CDR3 is TGCGCCAGCAGCTCCGTAGGGGCTATCACTGAAGCTTTCTTT.

The V call is TRBV24-1, the J call TRBJ1-2; D is unclear. The CDR3 spans 11 residues. Germline-derived CDR1 and CDR2 are KGHDR and SFDVKD. Deletions cut 1 base from V and 6 bases from J, with 2 bases between. Here the CDR3 DNA reads TGTGCCACCAGTGATTTCGATGGCTACACCTTC. Translating gives CATSDFDGYTF.

The chain recombines TRBV10-2 with TRBJ2-7, with 13 bases lining up with TRBD2. Germline trimming cut 6 bases from V and 6 bases from J; bases unmatched to any gene: 8. Germline-derived CDR1 and CDR2 are WSHSY and SAAADI. The CDR3 length is 15 residues. The CDR3 nucleotides read TGCGCCAGCAGCCAACTAGCGGGAGGGCGTCGCGAGCAGTACTTC. It specifies CASSQLAGGRREQYF.

This rearrangement joins TRBV2 to TRBJ1-5; D is uncertain. V shed 7 bases and J shed 10 bases, with 11 bases lying between them. The CDR3 is 11 amino acids. Germline assignment: CDR1 SNHLY and CDR2 FYNNEI. DNA for the CDR3: TGTGCCAGCACGGAGGAGGGCCCCCAGCATTTT. It encodes CASTEEGPQHF.

The rearrangement uses TRBV12-3 or TRBV12-4 and TRBJ1-1, with D perhaps matching TRBD1 (5 bases). V lost 6 bases and J lost 1, with 6 bases in between. The CDR3 has 12 amino acids. Here the CDR3 DNA reads TGTGCCAGCAGGCAGGGGAACACTGAAGCTTTCTTT. Its protein product is CASRQGNTEAFF.